These T cell receptor beta chains were read from a single sample in a study of identical twins. From the 5' RACE reads, TCRdb called clonotypes with MiXCR, one entry per CDR3 protein. The sample lists a few hundred thousand distinct CDR3 sequences; roughly 8.6% were seen once. These records were also assigned to another study, of yellow fever vaccine responses in identical twins.

Sequencing input: memory (CD45RO+) T cells sorted from blood. The receptors stem from a young woman in good health. Each CDR3 is given with its conserved first and last residue. Fields, in order: clone size, CDR3 length, V gene, CDR3 protein. A clone size is listed for some rows: how often the clone was seen (once, few, many), or a class if it is expanded.

-	11	TRBV5-4	CASSSDRREHF
many	18	TRBV20-1	CSARVALAGGPRYNEQFF
many	14	TRBV29-1	CSVDETGGNYGYTF
-	16	TRBV5-8	CAISPGASGGTDTQYF
-	16	TRBV24-1	CATSDRKGQNTGELFF
few	13	TRBV11-3	CASSPKENTEAFF
-	12	TRBV5-1	CASSRDGEKLFF
-	15	TRBV27	CASSPTGTHPWAQYF
many	17	TRBV5-1	CASSPGTSGRAYNEQFF
many	15	TRBV10-3	CAISDALAGTGELFF
many	13	TRBV15	CATSRDRNSPLHF
many	15	TRBV12-3/TRBV12-4	CASSLNPLLNEKLFF
few	17	TRBV9	CASSQPKRDHSYNEQFF
many	15	TRBV7-2	CASSLGAGADYGYTF
few	14	TRBV6-4	CASKGRTENTEAFF
many	13	TRBV20-1	CSARAPLEGVDFF
-	15	TRBV5-1	CASSFGDRGTGELFF
many	12	TRBV29-1	CSVLVGTDTQYF
many	13	TRBV2	CASNHRTDETQYF
few	17	TRBV10-3	CAISESGLAGGRETQYF
many	14	TRBV5-4	CASSSSFGTDTQYF
few	18	TRBV11-2	CASSLGSGGGSGANVLTF
-	18	TRBV25-1	CASTPGLAGGGSYNEQFF
many	14	TRBV10-2	CASSEYAAGHEQFF
few	19	TRBV10-3	CAIAENRTSGRGFTDTQYF
-	14	TRBV24-1	CATSGTSGANVLTF
many	14	TRBV11-2	CASSLDGGTDTQYF
many	15	TRBV5-1	CASSLPAGIQETQYF
-	13	TRBV7-2	CASSLGVAATQYF
many	16	TRBV5-5	CASSPPRSGNTDTQYF
many	17	TRBV20-1	CSARDRPGLATYNEQFF
-	14	TRBV5-1	CASGTGEDGAEAFF
few	14	TRBV6-1	CASRPGQDTGELFF
few	15	TRBV7-8	CASSYLRDSNNEQFF
-	17	TRBV4-1	CASSTGTSAGGQETQYF
many	16	TRBV15	CATSRDGSLSGNTIYF
once	15	TRBV28	CASTRGGPGTGELFF
-	14	TRBV14	CASSPLVGGNEQFF
many	14	TRBV5-1	CASSFQGSTDTQYF
-	15	TRBV27	CASRRTASGANVLTF
many	14	TRBV5-1	CASSFGTGNYGYTF
many	15	TRBV5-1	CASSQGLADTYEQYF